This T cell receptor (beta chain) was captured in a study of response to subunit inactivated influenza vaccine. TCRdb analysed the RT-PCR reads with MiXCR anew, one entry per CDR3 protein. The sample records under 950,000 distinct CDR3 sequences, 21% being singletons. This clonotype has just a few counts. The CDR3 runs to 15 residues. V dropped 2 bases and J dropped 0 bases, with 9 bases sitting between them. CDR1 is ENHRY and CDR2 is SYGVKD in the germline V gene. Source: PBMCs from blood, taken more than 4 days after vaccination. The TCR was taken from a man aged 50 to 59 who received an inactivated influenza vaccine. This chain connects TRBV10-3 to TRBJ2-3, with no clear D. CDR3: CAISEGLRSTDTQYF. For the CDR3, the DNA is TGTGCCATCAGTGAGGGGCTACGTAGCACAGATACGCAGTATTTT.